The 32 T cell receptor beta chains given below trace back to one sample, sequenced in a study of cytomegalovirus exposure and HLA in healthy donors. Amplification used 60 Vbeta primers and 13 Jbeta primers. The protocol was immunoSEQ multiplex PCR, while the TCRdb copy is restricted to in-frame clones and leaves out a portion. In the table there are under 150,000 clones, over 65% of which are singletons. The specimen sequenced was PBMCs. All receptors derive from a woman aged 40 to 50 in good health and CMV-seropositive.

The chain carries TRBV19 and TRBJ2-1, with 10 bases fitting TRBD2. The CDR3 covers 17 residues. Germline-derived CDR1 and CDR2 are LNHDA and SQIVND (reference sequence). Trimming cost V 3 bases and J 3 bases; bases outside gene matches: 8. The CDR3 DNA reads TGTGCCAGTAGTATGAATGGGCTAGCGGGGGACTACAATGAGCAGTTCTTC. Residues: CASSMNGLAGDYNEQFF.

V gene TRBV28 combines with J gene TRBJ2-2, with 7 bases that match TRBD1. This CDR3 region has 15 residues. Germline V lookup: CDR1 MDHEN, CDR2 SYDVKM. Trimming at V came to 7 bases and at J to 7 bases, leaving 12 bases not matched to a gene. The DNA for the CDR3 is TGTGCCAGCAACAACCGGGACAGTGACGTCGGGGAGCTGTTTTTT. It codes for CASNNRDSDVGELFF. The complete variable domain, with remaining parts taken from reference TRBV28 and TRBJ2-2, reads DVKVTQSSRYLVKRTGEKVFLECVQDMDHENMFWYRQDPGLGLRLIYFSYDVKMKEKGDIPEGYSVSREKKERFSLILESASTNQTSMYLCASNNRDSDVGELFFGEGSRLTVL.

A few counts support this clone. The chain employs TRBV5-5 and TRBJ2-7; 7 bases map to TRBD1. This CDR3 contains 14 residues. Germline trimming cut 4 bases from V and 0 bases from J; bases unmatched to any gene: 4. Germline CDR1 and CDR2: SGHKS and YYEKEE (reference sequence). The CDR3 here is CASSPTGVSYEQYF. In DNA, the CDR3 is TGTGCCAGCAGCCCAACAGGGGTCTCCTACGAGCAGTACTTC.

CDR3: CASSEGRGGRDEQFF. The CDR3 DNA follows: TGTGCCAGCAGTGAGGGGCGGGGGGGCCGGGATGAGCAGTTCTTC. The chain carries TRBV2 and TRBJ2-1; 9 bases agree with TRBD2. CDR1 is SNHLY, CDR2 FYNNEI, per germline. CDR3 length: 15 residues. The junction had 8 bases not matched to a gene; V was cut back by 3 bases and J by 8 bases. Looking up the rest from reference TRBV2 and TRBJ2-1 gives the full variable domain: EPEVTQTPSHQVTQMGQEVILRCVPISNHLYFYWYRQILGQKVEFLVSFYNNEISEKSEIFDDQFSVERPDGSNFTLKIRSTKLEDSAMYFCASSEGRGGRDEQFFGPGTRLTVL.

The chain links TRBV6-5 to TRBJ2-3; D possibly corresponds to TRBD1 (6 bases). Germline loops: CDR1 MNHEY, CDR2 SVGAGI. There are 14 residues in the CDR3. V was shortened by 2 bases and J by 2 bases, with 8 bases between the two germline ends. In DNA, the CDR3 is TGTGCCAGCAGTTACAGGGACATCACAGATACGCAGTATTTT. Translating it yields CASSYRDITDTQYF.

J is TRBJ2-5 and V is TRBV5-4; 9 nucleotides match TRBD1. CDR1 SGHNT and CDR2 YYREEE come from the germline V gene (reference sequence). The CDR3 runs to 14 residues. J gave up 4 bases and V 4 bases, and 5 bases lay outside the gene matches. CDR3 loop: CASSTGTGIETQYF. CDR3 DNA: TGTGCCAGCAGCACCGGGACAGGGATAGAGACCCAGTACTTC.

This clone was seen more than once but under ten times. The chain recombines TRBV19 with TRBJ2-2; tentatively, D is TRBD2 (5 bases). V was pared by 3 bases and J by 4 bases, with 12 bases between. Germline V CDR1 and CDR2: LNHDA, SQIVND (reference sequence). This CDR3 contains 15 residues. CDR3 residues: CASSMWGEGTGELFF. CDR3 bases: TGTGCCAGTAGTATGTGGGGAGAAGGCACCGGGGAGCTGTTTTTT.

On this clone itself: One end of the junction is discordant with germline, which a read error may explain. This rearrangement joins TRBV7-9 to TRBJ1-5, with TRBD1 matching over 10 bases. The CDR3 consists of 18 residues. From germline, CDR1 is SEHNR and CDR2 FQNEAQ (reference sequence). The CDR3 bases are TGTTCCAGCAGCTTATTTGGGACAGGGGATTATAGCAATCAGCCCCAGCATTTT. It encodes CSSSLFGTGDYSNQPQHF.

The rearrangement joins TRBV14 to TRBJ2-7, with 7 bases aligning to TRBD1. Looked up from germline, CDR1 is SGHDN and CDR2 is FVKESK. J lost 3 bases, V lost 0 bases, and 5 bases had no gene match. The CDR3 loop spans 15 amino acids. For the CDR3, the DNA is TGTGCCAGCAGCCAAGAGACAGGGATCTACTACGAGCAGTACTTC. The encoded protein is CASSQETGIYYEQYF.

This chain joins TRBV18 and TRBJ2-1; 13 bases are shared with TRBD2. The CDR3 is made up of 16 amino acids. Trimming at V came to 5 bases and at J to 5 bases, leaving 6 bases not matched to a gene. CDR1 KGHSH and CDR2 LQKENI come from the germline V gene. The CDR3 DNA sequence: TGTGCCAGCTCAGAACTAGCGGGGGGGCCGAACAATGAGCAGTTCTTC. Translating it yields CASSELAGGPNNEQFF.

The chain links TRBV25-1 to TRBJ1-4; 7 nucleotides align to TRBD1. Trimming took 1 base from V and 7 from J; bases not matched to a gene: 12. CDR3 size: 17 residues. Germline V CDR1 and CDR2: MGHDK, SYGVNS. CDR3 sequence: CASSEWGPTGYGEKLFF. For the CDR3, the DNA is TGTGCCAGCAGTGAATGGGGGCCGACAGGGTACGGTGAAAAACTGTTTTTT.

V is TRBV6-1 and J is TRBJ2-3; possibly TRBD1 for D (5 bases). The CDR3 length is 14 residues. The germline V and J ends were trimmed by 6 bases and 0 bases, with 10 bases remaining between them. Germline CDR1 and CDR2: MNHNS and SASEGT. CDR3 sequence (DNA): TGTGCCAGCAGCTTGACAGCTAGCACAGATACGCAGTATTTT. Amino acid sequence: CASSLTASTDTQYF.

This chain uses TRBV7-9 with TRBJ2-3; D ambiguous. The CDR3 is 13 amino acids. The V end lost 5 bases, the J end lost 4 bases, and 10 bases lay between the germline ends. Germline CDR1 reads SEHNR; CDR2 reads FQNEAQ (reference sequence). CDR3 DNA sequence: TGTGCCAGCAGCGGAGTGAATTCAGATACGCAGTATTTT. Protein: CASSGVNSDTQYF.

The gene calls are TRBV9 and TRBJ2-7, with TRBD2 matching over 7 bases. Germline V gene lookup returns CDR1 SGDLS and CDR2 YYNGEE. This CDR3 has 17 residues. V was pared by 0 bases and J by 3 bases, with 12 bases of the junction left unmatched. The CDR3 DNA reads as TGTGCCAGCAGCGTAGCTACGGGCGGGGGTGGGGACTACGAGCAGTACTTC. Its translation is CASSVATGGGGDYEQYF. The entire variable domain, with the rest obtained from reference TRBV9 and TRBJ2-7, is as follows: DSGVTQTPKHLITATGQRVTLRCSPRSGDLSVYWYQQSLDQGLQFLIQYYNGEERAKGNILERFSAQQFPDLHSELNLSSLELGDSALYFCASSVATGGGGDYEQYFGPGTRLTVT.

The chain couples TRBV7-8 to TRBJ1-2; D not resolved. The CDR3 spans 12 residues. The V and J ends lost 1 base and 7 bases respectively, with 7 bases between them. The V gene's germline CDR1 is SGHVS and CDR2 FQNEAQ. The CDR3 bases are TGTGCCAGCAGCTTAGAAAGAGTTGGCTACACCTTC. This sequence encodes CASSLERVGYTF. Drawing the rest from reference TRBV7-8 and TRBJ1-2, the complete variable domain is GAGVSQSPRYKVAKRGQDVALRCDPISGHVSLFWYQQALGQGPEFLTYFQNEAQLDKSGLPSDRFFAERPEGSVSTLKIQRTQQEDSAVYLCASSLERVGYTFGSGTRLTVV.

The chain employs TRBV2 and TRBJ1-2; D remains unclear. This CDR3 has 13 amino acids. V dropped 5 bases and J dropped 4 bases, with 11 bases sitting between them. Germline V gives CDR1 SNHLY, CDR2 FYNNEI. The CDR3 sequence is CASSNSPSYGYTF. The DNA of the CDR3 is TGTGCCAGCAGTAACAGCCCATCCTATGGCTACACCTTC.

The chain links TRBV7-9 to TRBJ1-1; maybe TRBD1 (6 bases). This CDR3 has 14 residues. The germline CDR1 and CDR2 sequences are SEHNR and FQNEAQ (reference sequence). The germline V and J ends were trimmed by 5 bases and 5 bases, with 15 bases remaining between them. CDR3 sequence reads: CASSITGRGTEAFF. DNA of the CDR3: TGTGCCAGCAGCATAACAGGGCGGGGGACTGAAGCTTTCTTT.

V gene TRBV18 combines with J gene TRBJ2-7, with 8 positions matching TRBD1. V gave up 1 base and J gave up 0 bases; unmatched junction bases: 2. Germline V gene sequence: CDR1 KGHSH, CDR2 LQKENI. This CDR3 is built from 15 residues. CDR3 sequence: CASSPQGQGSYEQYF. For the CDR3, the DNA is TGTGCCAGCTCACCACAAGGACAGGGCTCCTACGAGCAGTACTTC.

A few counts support this clone. The chain employs TRBV29-1 and TRBJ2-1, with TRBD2 matching 8 bases. The junction had 10 bases not matched to a gene; V was cut back by 0 bases and J by 9 bases. This CDR3 region has 15 residues. Germline V CDR1 and CDR2: SQVTM, ANQGSEA. CDR3 protein: CSVEDGSGGRGEQFF. CDR3 nucleotide sequence: TGCAGCGTTGAAGACGGATCGGGAGGGCGAGGTGAGCAGTTCTTC.

This chain connects TRBV10-3 to TRBJ1-1; weak D call: TRBD1 (6 bases). Germline assignment: CDR1 ENHRY and CDR2 SYGVKD. V lost 5 bases and J lost 6, with 22 bases in between. This CDR3 contains 16 residues. The CDR3 nucleotides are TGTGCCATCAGTTCGGCTTCAACAGGGAATGAGGCTGAAGCTTTCTTT. Encoded protein: CAISSASTGNEAEAFF.

On this clone itself: One end of the junction is discordant with germline, which a read error may explain. The chain's CDR3 is CASRSAGTNTATQYF. CDR3 nucleotide sequence: TGCGCCAGCAGATCCGCCGGGACAAATACAGCTACGCAGTATTTT. The chain has TRBV5-1 and TRBJ2-3, with D perhaps matching TRBD1 (6 bases). Per germline, CDR1 SGHRS and CDR2 YFSETQ. CDR3 size: 15 residues.

The chain joins TRBV18 to TRBJ2-7, with D tentatively TRBD1 (5 bases). This CDR3 comprises 13 residues. Trimming removed 4 bases at V and 1 base at J, with 8 bases between. Germline CDR1 and CDR2: KGHSH and LQKENI. CDR3 DNA sequence: TGTGCCAGCTCACTGACAGAGTCCTACGAGCAGTACTTC. Residues: CASSLTESYEQYF.

This clone was found a few times. The J gene is TRBJ2-1, the V gene TRBV7-2, with D possibly TRBD1 on 5 matching bases. Germline CDR1 and CDR2: SGHTA and FQGNSA. The CDR3 is 13 residues long. Trimming removed 3 bases from V and 7 bases from J, with 10 bases in between. The CDR3 loop is CASSLAGMNEQFF. Here the CDR3 DNA reads TGTGCCAGCAGCTTGGCAGGGATGAATGAGCAGTTCTTC. Using reference TRBV7-2 and TRBJ2-1 for the parts outside the CDR3, the full variable domain is GAGVSQSPSNKVTEKGKDVELRCDPISGHTALYWYRQSLGQGLEFLIYFQGNSAPDKSGLPSDRFSAERTGGSVSTLTIQRTQQEDSAVYLCASSLAGMNEQFFGPGTRLTVL.

In its sample, this clone was seen a few times. V usage is TRBV7-2 and J usage is TRBJ1-5, with D perhaps matching TRBD1 (6 bases). The CDR3 is made up of 14 amino acids. V lost 8 bases and J lost 9, with 20 bases in between. Germline assignment: CDR1 SGHTA and CDR2 FQGNSA. CDR3 bases: TGTGCCAGCTCCTCGGAACAGGGCAGTAGGCCCCAGCATTTT. The encoded protein is CASSSEQGSRPQHF. The variable domain in full, with the rest retrieved from reference TRBV7-2 and TRBJ1-5, is GAGVSQSPSNKVTEKGKDVELRCDPISGHTALYWYRQSLGQGLEFLIYFQGNSAPDKSGLPSDRFSAERTGGSVSTLTIQRTQQEDSAVYLCASSSEQGSRPQHFGDGTRLSIL.

The rearrangement uses TRBV27 and TRBJ2-5; 7 nucleotides align to TRBD2. CDR3 length equals 14 residues. Germline CDR1 is MNHEY and CDR2 is SMNVEV (reference sequence). Trimming removed 1 base from V and 5 bases from J; junction bases left unmatched: 4. CDR3 sequence reads: CASSLWRGMETQYF. The CDR3 DNA is TGTGCCAGCAGTTTATGGCGGGGGATGGAGACCCAGTACTTC.

This sequence joins TRBV27 and TRBJ2-3; D uncertain. CDR1 and CDR2 (germline): MNHEY, SMNVEV (reference sequence). CDR3 length: 14 residues. Trimming pared 2 bases from V and 2 bases from J, leaving 8 bases between. The CDR3 loop is CASSLGLNTDTQYF. The CDR3 nucleotides are TGTGCCAGCAGTTTAGGGCTCAACACAGATACGCAGTATTTT.

This rearrangement joins TRBV13 to TRBJ2-5, with D perhaps TRBD2 (6 bases). The CDR3 loop spans 15 amino acids. Trimming shortened V by 5 bases and J by 4 bases, and 17 bases separated the two germline ends. The germline CDR1 and CDR2 sequences are PRHDT and FYEKMQ (reference sequence). The CDR3 region is CASSPNRGGAETQYF. In DNA, the CDR3 is TGTGCCAGCAGCCCCAATAGGGGCGGGGCAGAGACCCAGTACTTC.

This clone was counted a few times. This chain uses TRBV4-2 with TRBJ1-2, with D possibly being TRBD1 (5 bases). With 5 bases removed from V and 8 bases from J, the gap between germline ends came to 15 bases. CDR3 length: 13 residues. CDR1 is LGHNA and CDR2 is YNFKEQ in the germline V gene. CDR3 sequence (DNA): TGTGCCAGCAGCTTGGTAGGGGTCGGGGGCTACACCTTC. Translation: CASSLVGVGGYTF.

This clone was observed once. V usage is TRBV2 and J usage is TRBJ1-1; D gene unclear. Germline V gene lookup returns CDR1 SNHLY and CDR2 FYNNEI. Between the trimmed V and J ends, which lost 4 bases and 0 bases, there was a span of 12 bases. The CDR3 contains 15 residues. The CDR3 protein is CASSANTIMNTEAFF. For the CDR3, the DNA is TGTGCCAGCAGTGCAAACACGATTATGAACACTGAAGCTTTCTTT.

This chain connects TRBV9 to TRBJ1-3; 7 positions agree with TRBD1. Trimming took 3 bases from V and 3 from J; bases not matched to a gene: 6. Per germline, CDR1 SGDLS and CDR2 YYNGEE. The CDR3 is made up of 15 amino acids. For the CDR3, the DNA is TGTGCCAGCAGCGCAAATGACAGGGTTGGAAACACCATATATTTT. The encoded protein is CASSANDRVGNTIYF.

Only one count was recorded for this clone. The CDR3 sequence: CASSPRQGEGYGYTF. CDR3 in DNA: TGTGCCAGCAGCCCACGACAGGGAGAAGGCTATGGCTACACCTTC. V is TRBV21-1 and J is TRBJ1-2; whether TRBD1, the table's D call, matches the DNA was not checked. TRBV21-1 is marked as a pseudogene. This CDR3 has 15 amino acids.

The rearrangement links TRBV7-3 to TRBJ2-5; D might be TRBD2 (5 bases). This CDR3 contains 13 residues. Germline V gene lookup returns CDR1 SGHTA and CDR2 FQGTGA. Trimming removed 4 bases from V and 5 bases from J, with 11 bases in between. CDR3 DNA: TGTGCCAGCAGCTACCGACTATACGAGACCCAGTACTTC. Encoded protein: CASSYRLYETQYF.